What follows are 29 T cell receptor beta chains derived from one specimen sequenced in a study of blood T cells in healthy people across ages. Then a second PCR, running about 6 to 11 cycles, was carried out with a sample-barcoded 5' primer and a J-beta primer mix. MiXCR was run by TCRdb on the 5' RACE reads, yielding one entry per CDR3 protein. Among fewer than 800,000 distinct CDR3 sequences listed, around 32% were seen once. Sequencing used blood. The receptors shown here come from a woman at least 80 years old in good health.

On this clonotype: With a much larger clone just one base away, this may be a read error. The chain is built from TRBV3-1 and TRBJ2-5; weak D call: TRBD1 (6 bases). V shed 10 bases and J shed 11 bases, with 26 bases lying between them. This CDR3 region has 14 residues. The germline CDR1 and CDR2 sequences are LGHDT and YNNKEL (reference sequence). As DNA, the CDR3 is TGTGCCATCCTCAGCCGGGACACCTTCAATGAGCAGTACTTC. Translated, it gives CAILSRDTFNEQYF.

This clonotype was seen only a few times. The V and J genes are TRBV19 and TRBJ2-6; 10 bases align to TRBD1. V dropped 3 bases and J dropped 0; count of bases not matched to a gene: 5. Germline CDR1 and CDR2: LNHDA and SQIVND (reference sequence). The CDR3 runs to 18 residues. The CDR3 DNA reads as TGTGCCAGTAGTATCGGGACAGGGGCCCTCTCTGGGGCCAACGTCCTGACTTTC. Translated: CASSIGTGALSGANVLTF.

With regard to this clonotype: A read error is possible here, since a much larger clone lies one base away. CDR3 sequence (DNA): TGTGCCAGCACCTCGGTCCGGACTGAAGCTTTCTTT. This sequence encodes CASTSVRTEAFF. The genes are TRBV5-6 and TRBJ1-1, with no clear D. CDR1 and CDR2 (germline): SGHDT, YYEEEE. The CDR3 totals 12 residues. With 6 bases removed from V and 5 bases from J, the gap between germline ends came to 11 bases. Filled out from reference TRBV5-6 and TRBJ1-1, the complete variable domain reads DAGVTQSPTHLIKTRGQQVTLRCSPKSGHDTVSWYQQALGQGPQFIFQYYEEEERQRGNFPDRFSGHQFPNYSSELNVNALLLGDSALYLCASTSVRTEAFFGQGTRLTVV.

This CDR3 reads CASRGLAGAEVNEQFF. The DNA for the CDR3 is TGTGCCAGCAGGGGACTAGCGGGAGCCGAGGTCAATGAGCAGTTCTTC. This chain uses TRBV12-3 or TRBV12-4 with TRBJ2-1; 14 bases fit TRBD2. V dropped 6 bases and J dropped 6; count of bases not matched to a gene: 7. There are 16 residues in the CDR3.

This clonotype came up a few times. A much larger clone differs by one base, so this may be a read error. This rearrangement joins TRBV7-8 to TRBJ2-4; 8 bases agree with TRBD2. Matching the DNA end better, TRBJ2-7 makes the J call doubtful. The CDR3 has 15 amino acids. The V gene's germline CDR1 is SGHVS and CDR2 FQNEAQ. CDR3 sequence reads: CASSPRGGRAYEQYF. The CDR3, as DNA: TGTGCCAGCAGCCCCCGGGGGGGGCGAGCCTACGAGCAGTACTTC.

The chain combines TRBV27 with TRBJ2-3, with D perhaps TRBD1 or TRBD2 (6 bases each). Germline values: CDR1 MNHEY, CDR2 SMNVEV (reference sequence). V dropped 5 bases and J dropped 3 bases, with 21 bases sitting between them. The CDR3 extends over 17 amino acids. The CDR3 loop reads CASSHRGLALGTDTQYF. Written as DNA, the CDR3 is TGTGCCAGCAGTCACCGGGGGCTAGCCCTAGGGACAGATACGCAGTATTTT.

This clonotype was counted many times. This sequence joins TRBV7-2 and TRBJ2-1, with TRBD2 matching 8 bases. With V trimmed by 0 bases and J by 15 bases, 16 bases remained unmatched. Germline values: CDR1 SGHTA, CDR2 FQGNSA. CDR3 length: 16 residues. The CDR3 region has the DNA TGTGCCAGCAGCTTAGCGCCGGGAAGCGGGGGCTCAGTCGGGTTCTTC. Translated, it gives CASSLAPGSGGSVGFF.

As concerns this clonotype: A much larger clone differs by one base, so this may be a read error. This chain connects TRBV20-1 to TRBJ1-6, with D perhaps TRBD1 (6 bases). This CDR3 contains 15 residues. From germline, CDR1 is DFQATT and CDR2 SNEGSKA (reference sequence). CDR3 coding DNA: TGCAGTGCTCAAGGGGGAGAGGTGGTTAGTTCACCCCCCCACTTT. Protein product: CSAQGGEVVSSPPHF.

As concerns this clonotype: This may be a read error: a much more frequent sequence differs by one nucleotide. The rearrangement joins TRBV12-3 or TRBV12-4 to TRBJ1-4; 10 bases are a match to TRBD1. CDR3 size: 15 residues. The DNA of the CDR3 is TGTGCCAGCAGGGGGACAGGGGTAGCTAATGAAGAACTGTTTTTT. Translation: CASRGTGVANEELFF.

Ten or more counts support this clonotype. The rearrangement joins TRBV7-2 to TRBJ2-1; 8 nucleotides align to TRBD2. Germline V gene sequence: CDR1 SGHTA, CDR2 FQGNSA. J lost 2 bases, V lost 9 bases, and 6 bases had no gene match. The CDR3 totals 14 residues. CDR3 region: CASAPGLAYNEQFF. Here the CDR3 DNA reads TGTGCCAGTGCACCGGGACTAGCCTACAATGAGCAGTTCTTC.

Concerning this clonotype itself: A clone one base away is much larger, so this may be a read error. The chain carries TRBV20-1 and TRBJ1-1, with D hard to call. The CDR3 length is 14 residues. Germline CDR1 DFQATT, CDR2 SNEGSKA (reference sequence). CDR3 sequence: CGATASAMNTEAFF. The CDR3 DNA is TGCGGTGCTACCGCGAGCGCTATGAACACTGAAGCTTTCTTT.

The V gene is TRBV30, the J gene TRBJ2-4; D is perhaps TRBD1 (6 bases). Near its end, the DNA agrees better with TRBJ2-5, so the J call may be wrong. Germline V gene lookup returns CDR1 GTSNPN and CDR2 SVGIG (reference sequence). CDR3 size: 12 residues. The chain's CDR3 is CAWSRQEETQYF. CDR3 DNA: TGTGCCTGGAGTCGACAGGAGGAGACCCAGTACTTC.

With regard to this clonotype: The junction differs from germline at one of its ends, possibly a read error. The chain links TRBV5-1 to TRBJ2-3; TRBD1 aligns across 8 bases. Germline V lookup: CDR1 SGHRS, CDR2 YFSETQ. CDR3 length equals 15 residues. CDR3 in amino acids: CTSSLDRAGTDTQYF. DNA of the CDR3: TGCACCAGCAGCTTGGACAGGGCTGGGACAGATACGCAGTATTTT.

Only a few counts were recorded for this clonotype. This chain connects TRBV5-6 to TRBJ1-1; D not resolved. Germline V lookup: CDR1 SGHDT, CDR2 YYEEEE. The CDR3 consists of 15 residues. V gave up 4 bases and J gave up 1 base, with 14 bases separating them. The DNA for the CDR3 is TGTGCCAGCAGCCCCGCGGTGACAACGAACACTGAAGCTTTCTTT. Residues: CASSPAVTTNTEAFF.

This clonotype was counted ten times or more. This chain joins TRBV20-1 and TRBJ2-1; D is uncertain. The CDR3 runs to 12 residues. V was pared by 5 bases and J by 9 bases, with 14 bases between. Germline loops: CDR1 DFQATT, CDR2 SNEGSKA (reference sequence). The CDR3, as DNA: TGCAGTGCTGGCCTCGGGCACCCTGAGCAGTTCTTC. Its protein is CSAGLGHPEQFF.

This chain uses TRBV20-1 with TRBJ2-2; 8 bases are shared with TRBD2. In germline, CDR1 is DFQATT, CDR2 SNEGSKA (reference sequence). This CDR3 has 17 amino acids. Trimming at V came to 0 bases and at J to 5 bases, leaving 11 bases not matched to a gene. The CDR3 DNA reads TGCAGTGCTAGAGATGCTGGAGCGGGGGTAAAGACCGGGGAGCTGTTTTTT. Protein sequence: CSARDAGAGVKTGELFF.

This clonotype showed up many times. The V gene is TRBV15, the J gene TRBJ2-1; 13 nucleotides match TRBD2. From germline, CDR1 is LNHNV and CDR2 YYDKDF (reference sequence). CDR3 length: 16 residues. After removal of 1 base from V and 8 bases from J, the junction contained 5 bases not matched to a gene. The CDR3 DNA is TGTGCCACCAGCAGAGGGGGACTAGCGGGGAACTATGAGCAGTTCTTC. Its protein product is CATSRGGLAGNYEQFF.

This clonotype was picked up a small number of times. This sequence joins TRBV20-1 and TRBJ1-1; D is unresolved. V dropped 5 bases and J dropped 5 bases, with 9 bases sitting between them. The germline V gene encodes CDR1 DFQATT and CDR2 SNEGSKA (reference sequence). The CDR3 contains 11 residues. CDR3 bases: TGCAGTGCTCCGAGGAATACTGAAGCTTTCTTT. Amino acid sequence: CSAPRNTEAFF.

The sample holds many counts of this clonotype. The genes are TRBV20-1 and TRBJ2-1; 7 nucleotides line up with TRBD1. With V trimmed by 0 bases and J by 6 bases, 8 bases remained unmatched. This CDR3 comprises 15 residues. CDR1 DFQATT and CDR2 SNEGSKA come from the germline V gene (reference sequence). The CDR3, as DNA: TGCAGTGCTAGAGACTCCCGGACAGGTTCCAATGAGCAGTTCTTC. Its translation: CSARDSRTGSNEQFF.

This clonotype was recorded at least ten times. CDR3 coding DNA: TGTGCCAGCAGCTTGGGAGCTACGAACACTGAAGCTTTCTTT. The encoded protein is CASSLGATNTEAFF. The chain uses TRBV5-6 and TRBJ1-1; the D is unclear. Germline V lookup: CDR1 SGHDT, CDR2 YYEEEE. V lost 0 bases and J 1 base, leaving 7 bases between the germline ends. The CDR3 consists of 14 residues.

This clonotype was observed a few times. The chain is built from TRBV6-6 and TRBJ1-1; D is unclear. CDR1 and CDR2 (germline): MNHNY, SVGAGI (reference sequence). The CDR3 is 16 amino acids. Trimming pared 6 bases from V and 0 bases from J, leaving 17 bases between. CDR3 sequence reads: CASSKKSHIMNTEAFF. The CDR3 nucleotides read TGTGCCAGCAGCAAAAAATCCCATATCATGAACACTGAAGCTTTCTTT.

Of note for this clonotype: Because it lacks the conserved phenylalanine or tryptophan at the end, this CDR3 is likely a read error. This chain connects TRBV12-3 or TRBV12-4 to TRBJ2-4; D possibly matches TRBD1 or TRBD2 (6 bases each). This CDR3 comprises 16 residues. Deletions cut 5 bases from V and 3 bases from J, with 17 bases between. CDR3 amino acids: CASSNRLVRGKNIQYV. CDR3 sequence (DNA): TGTGCCAGCAGTAACAGACTAGTCAGGGGCAAAAACATTCAGTACGTC.

A note on this clonotype: One base away lies a much larger clone, so this may be a sequencing read error. V gene TRBV6-5 combines with J gene TRBJ1-2, with TRBD1 as a possible D gene (5 bases). The CDR3 is made up of 16 amino acids. CDR1 and CDR2 (germline): MNHEY, SVGAGI. The CDR3 DNA follows: TGTGCCGGCAGTTACTCGAGCGGGGCAACTAACTATGGCTACACCTTC. It codes for CAGSYSSGATNYGYTF.

Notes on this clonotype: This may arise from a read error, as a much more abundant clone is one base away. The V and J genes are TRBV12-3 or TRBV12-4 and TRBJ2-5; 8 bases align to TRBD2. V was clipped by 7 bases and J by 11 bases; unmatched bases: 18. The CDR3 runs to 15 residues. CDR3 DNA: TGTGCCAGCACCCATTCCGGGGGGGCCAAGTCTGAGCAGTACTTC. Amino acid sequence: CASTHSGGAKSEQYF.

The gene calls are TRBV7-9 and TRBJ2-3; 7 bases map to TRBD1. CDR3 length: 12 residues. Per the germline V gene, CDR1 is SEHNR and CDR2 is FQNEAQ (reference sequence). The trim removed 1 base at V and 14 bases at J, leaving 6 bases unmatched. CDR3 loop: CASSLEKGGAYF. The DNA for the CDR3 is TGTGCCAGCAGCTTAGAGAAAGGGGGCGCGTATTTT.

At least ten counts were recorded for this clonotype. The chain combines TRBV7-8 with TRBJ2-5; 8 bases are a match to TRBD2. Germline V gene sequence: CDR1 SGHVS, CDR2 FQNEAQ. The CDR3 is made up of 16 amino acids. Trimming took 1 base from V and 1 from J; bases not matched to a gene: 5. The CDR3 region has the DNA TGTGCCAGCAGCTTAGTAGGTACTAGCGGCCAAGAGACCCAGTACTTC. The encoded protein is CASSLVGTSGQETQYF.

The rearrangement uses TRBV30 and TRBJ2-2, with D unclear. Germline V gives CDR1 GTSNPN, CDR2 SVGIG (reference sequence). Deletions cut 1 base from V and 1 base from J, with 4 bases between. CDR3 length: 13 residues. The CDR3 sequence: CAWSGGNTGELFF. DNA of the CDR3: TGTGCCTGGAGTGGAGGGAACACCGGGGAGCTGTTTTTT.

This clonotype was found once. A much larger clone lies a single base off, so this may be a read error. The chain joins TRBV28 to TRBJ1-2, with 7 bases matching TRBD1. V lost 6 bases to trimming and J lost 5 bases; unmatched junction nucleotides: 3. Germline CDR1 MDHEN, CDR2 SYDVKM. The CDR3 consists of 12 residues. CDR3 sequence reads: CASRSGGYGYTF. For the CDR3, the DNA is TGTGCCAGCAGGTCAGGGGGTTATGGCTACACCTTC.

This clonotype was counted at least ten times. The V gene is TRBV4-2, the J gene TRBJ2-1; D unclear. The CDR3 spans 15 residues. V was pared by 2 bases and J by 0 bases, with 8 bases between. Looked up from germline, CDR1 is LGHNA and CDR2 is YNFKEQ. DNA for the CDR3: TGTGCCAGCAGCCAAAAACCGAGCTCCTACAATGAGCAGTTCTTC. It is translated as CASSQKPSSYNEQFF.